Presented here are 18 T cell receptor beta chains from one specimen sequenced in a study of cytomegalovirus exposure and HLA in healthy donors. In the PCR, 60 Vbeta and 13 Jbeta primers were used. This table comes from immunoSEQ multiplex PCR, and its TCRdb copy is limited to in-frame clones, with some not included. The table shows about 120,000 clones, with 8% to 10% occurring only once. The sequenced sample consisted of PBMCs. These receptors all come from a man between 25 and 39 years old in good health and CMV-seronegative.

The sample holds a few counts of this clone. The gene calls are TRBV9 and TRBJ2-2, with 11 bases fitting TRBD1. Trimming removed 3 bases from V and 5 bases from J; junction bases left unmatched: 6. This CDR3 is built from 16 residues. Germline-derived CDR1 and CDR2 are SGDLS and YYNGEE. The CDR3 sequence: CASSGMDRGHTGELFF. The DNA for the CDR3 is TGTGCCAGCAGCGGAATGGACAGGGGGCATACCGGGGAGCTGTTTTTT.

This clone was recorded a few times. This chain connects TRBV5-1 to TRBJ1-1, with TRBD1 as a possible D gene (6 bases). The CDR3 has 14 amino acids. V was clipped by 4 bases and J by 5 bases, with 15 bases between them. Germline V gene lookup returns CDR1 SGHRS and CDR2 YFSETQ. CDR3 residues: CASSVRGGRTEAFF. The CDR3 DNA reads as TGCGCCAGCAGCGTAAGGGGGGGGAGAACTGAAGCTTTCTTT.

There are a few counts of this clone. V and J are TRBV5-1 and TRBJ1-1; 10 positions agree with TRBD1. CDR1 is SGHRS and CDR2 is YFSETQ in the germline V gene. This CDR3 spans 14 amino acids. The ends lost 5 bases at V and 5 bases at J; junction bases unmatched: 6. The CDR3 region is CASSWTGGDTEAFF. CDR3 sequence (DNA): TGCGCCAGCAGTTGGACAGGGGGAGATACTGAAGCTTTCTTT.

J is TRBJ2-3 and V is TRBV10-2, with D unclear. The germline V and J ends were trimmed by 6 bases and 1 base, with 11 bases remaining between them. Germline CDR1 is WSHSY and CDR2 is SAAADI. The CDR3 contains 14 residues. The CDR3 protein is CASRRTYRTDTQYF. The CDR3, as DNA: TGCGCCAGCAGGCGCACTTATCGCACAGATACGCAGTATTTT.

J is TRBJ2-6 and V is TRBV15; 11 nucleotides align to TRBD1. The V segment lost 0 bases and the J segment 4 bases; nucleotides outside the gene matches: 5. CDR3 length equals 18 residues. Germline CDR1 LNHNV, CDR2 YYDKDF (reference sequence). The CDR3 bases are TGTGCCACCAGCAGAGACCGGACAGGGGGCGTGGGGGCCAACGTCCTGACTTTC. Amino acids: CATSRDRTGGVGANVLTF.

Only a few counts were recorded for this clone. This sequence joins TRBV20-1 and TRBJ2-3, with D unresolved. The CDR3 extends over 11 amino acids. The germline CDR1 and CDR2 sequences are DFQATT and SNEGSKA (reference sequence). Trimming took 4 bases from V and 5 from J, leaving 7 bases between them. CDR3 region: CSANAVDTQYF. The DNA for the CDR3 is TGCAGTGCTAATGCGGTAGATACGCAGTATTTT.

This clone was detected a few times. At one end the junction does not follow the germline gene, possibly because of a read error. The same CDR3 arises from other DNA sequences in this sample as well. This chain connects TRBV2 to TRBJ2-1; TRBD2 aligns across 7 bases. CDR1 is SNHLY and CDR2 is FYNNEI in the germline V gene. The CDR3 has 15 residues. CDR3 region: CASSERASGHNEQFF. CDR3 in DNA: TGTGCCAGCAGTGAAAGGGCTAGCGGACACAACGAGCAGTTCTTC.

The V call is TRBV7-9, the J call TRBJ2-2; D may be TRBD1 (5 bases). Germline V lookup: CDR1 SEHNR, CDR2 FQNEAQ (reference sequence). The length of the CDR3 is 15 residues. V was clipped by 5 bases and J by 3 bases, with 13 bases between them. This CDR3 is CASSPQGSYTGELFF. CDR3 sequence (DNA): TGTGCCAGCAGCCCTCAGGGTTCCTACACCGGGGAGCTGTTTTTT. Looking up the rest from reference TRBV7-9 and TRBJ2-2 gives the full variable domain: DTGVSQNPRHKITKRGQNVTFRCDPISEHNRLYWYRQTLGQGPEFLTYFQNEAQLEKSRLLSDRFSAERPKGSFSTLEIQRTEQGDSAMYLCASSPQGSYTGELFFGEGSRLTVL.

This clone was found a few times. The J gene is TRBJ2-5, the V gene TRBV2; 7 positions match TRBD2. The CDR3 is 16 amino acids. Losses at the gene ends were 5 bases for V and 7 bases for J; bases not matched to a gene: 16. Germline V gene lookup returns CDR1 SNHLY and CDR2 FYNNEI. The CDR3 DNA reads TGTGCCAGCAGTTCCGGACTAGAGGGTGTATTAGTGACCCAGTACTTC. It encodes CASSSGLEGVLVTQYF.

The chain joins TRBV7-9 to TRBJ2-7, with D possibly TRBD1 on 5 matching bases. The CDR3 consists of 13 residues. Germline-derived CDR1 and CDR2 are SEHNR and FQNEAQ (reference sequence). V was clipped by 7 bases and J by 4 bases, with 14 bases between them. CDR3 loop: CASTSTDRYEQYF. DNA for the CDR3: TGTGCCAGCACCTCTACTGACAGATACGAGCAGTACTTC.

The gene calls are TRBV7-2 and TRBJ2-7; 8 nucleotides agree with TRBD2. V shed 2 bases, J shed 2 bases, and the junction held 2 bases outside the gene matches. Germline CDR1 and CDR2: SGHTA and FQGNSA. This CDR3 has 14 amino acids. In nucleotides, the CDR3 is TGTGCCAGCAGCTTATCCGGGGGGGCCTACGAGCAGTACTTC. It codes for CASSLSGGAYEQYF.

The chain recombines TRBV16 with TRBJ2-2, with D unresolved. The V end was cut by 3 bases, the J end by 2 bases, with 7 bases between. This CDR3 region has 14 residues. The germline CDR1 and CDR2 sequences are KGHSY and FQNENV. CDR3 loop: CASSHSRNTGELFF. The CDR3 bases are TGTGCCAGCAGCCATTCGCGTAACACCGGGGAGCTGTTTTTT.

This clone came up a few times. The V gene is TRBV9, the J gene TRBJ2-1, with 8 bases that match TRBD2. From germline, CDR1 is SGDLS and CDR2 YYNGEE. V shed 5 bases, J shed 6 bases, and the junction held 19 bases outside the gene matches. The CDR3 sequence is 18 residues long. CDR3 sequence reads: CASSFSPPGAGVGNEQFF. In DNA, the CDR3 is TGTGCCAGCAGTTTTTCCCCCCCTGGAGCGGGAGTAGGCAATGAGCAGTTCTTC.

The J gene is TRBJ2-5, the V gene TRBV29-1, with a weak D call TRBD2 (6 bases). CDR3 size: 12 residues. Germline CDR1 and CDR2: SQVTM and ANQGSEA. Trimming took off 7 bases at V and 0 bases at J, with 9 bases between the two ends. The CDR3 protein is CSGGRYQETQYF. CDR3 nucleotides: TGCAGCGGAGGGAGGTACCAAGAGACCCAGTACTTC.

The genes are TRBV19 and TRBJ2-7; 7 bases match TRBD1. The CDR3 totals 17 residues. Germline V gene data show CDR1 as LNHDA and CDR2 as SQIVND (reference sequence). Germline trimming cut 2 bases from V and 3 bases from J; bases unmatched to any gene: 13. The CDR3 nucleotides are TGTGCCAGTAGTATAAGGGAAACAGGGGATATAATCTACGAGCAGTACTTC. Encoded protein: CASSIRETGDIIYEQYF. Filled out from reference TRBV19 and TRBJ2-7, the complete variable domain reads DGGITQSPKYLFRKEGQNVTLSCEQNLNHDAMYWYRQDPGQGLRLIYYSQIVNDFQKGDIAEGYSVSREKKESFPLTVTSAQKNPTAFYLCASSIRETGDIIYEQYFGPGTRLTVT.

This chain links TRBV19 with TRBJ2-5; 13 nucleotides align to TRBD2. The V and J ends lost 5 bases and 4 bases, in that order; junction bases with no gene match: 4. The germline CDR1 and CDR2 sequences are LNHDA and SQIVND (reference sequence). CDR3 length: 15 residues. Here the CDR3 reads CASSSTSGRAETQYF. For the CDR3, the DNA is TGTGCCAGTAGTTCAACTAGCGGGAGGGCAGAGACCCAGTACTTC.

The sample holds a few counts of this clone. The chain combines TRBV19 with TRBJ1-5, with TRBD1 identical over 10 bases. The germline V gene has CDR1 LNHDA and CDR2 SQIVND (reference sequence). V shed 7 bases, J shed 5 bases, and the junction held 11 bases outside the gene matches. The CDR3 contains 16 residues. Written as DNA, the CDR3 is TGTGCCAGTACCTCAGGGACAGGGGTTCTGGATCAGCCCCAGCATTTT. Translated, it gives CASTSGTGVLDQPQHF.

This clone has only a few counts. The chain couples TRBV4-3 to TRBJ2-1; 9 nucleotides match TRBD1. CDR3 length equals 16 residues. V lost 0 bases to trimming and J lost 6 bases; unmatched junction nucleotides: 6. CDR1 LGHNA and CDR2 YSLEER come from the germline V gene. This CDR3 reads CASSQDTGGAGNEQFF. In DNA, the CDR3 is TGCGCCAGCAGCCAAGACACAGGGGGCGCGGGCAATGAGCAGTTCTTC.